The T cell receptor (beta chain) under discussion was sequenced for a study of cytomegalovirus exposure and HLA in healthy donors. In the PCR, 60 Vbeta and 13 Jbeta primers were used. Some clones are missing from TCRdb's copy, which holds only in-frame ones; the method was immunoSEQ multiplex PCR. The sample yields under 200,000 clones, about three quarters seen once. The receptor comes from a woman aged 40 to 50 in good health and CMV-seropositive. The sequencing input was PBMCs.

CDR3 DNA: TGTGCCAGCAGTCCTTACGACGACAGGGCCGGGGAAAAACTGTTTTTT. Protein sequence: CASSPYDDRAGEKLFF. The chain employs TRBV6-6 and TRBJ1-4, with 7 bases matching TRBD1. The length of the CDR3 is 16 residues. Per the germline V gene, CDR1 is MNHNY and CDR2 is SVGAGI (reference sequence). J lost 8 bases, V lost 5 bases, and 14 bases had no gene match.